This TCR beta chain appears in the sequencing data of a study of cytomegalovirus exposure and HLA in healthy donors. 13 Jbeta primers and 60 Vbeta primers were used for the PCR. The method was immunoSEQ multiplex PCR; TCRdb's version includes in-frame clones alone and lacks a portion of them. The data contain 100,000 to 150,000 clones, 55% to 75% of them seen just once; the ten biggest clones take up about 1.6%. The germline V and J ends were trimmed by 1 base and 6 bases, with 10 bases remaining between them. Germline values: CDR1 SGHRS, CDR2 YFSETQ. This CDR3 region has 14 residues. The count of this clone is one.

This chain uses TRBV5-1 with TRBJ2-2; D may be TRBD1 (5 bases). This TCR was recovered from a man younger than 45 in good health and CMV-seropositive. The sample taken for sequencing was PBMCs. CDR3 amino acids: CASSLSGKAGELFF. CDR3 nucleotides: TGCGCCAGCAGCTTGTCAGGGAAGGCCGGGGAGCTGTTTTTT.